This section outlines one T cell receptor (beta chain) sequence together with its context. Antigen unknown. The PCR used 60 V beta and 13 J beta primers. Here immunoSEQ multiplex PCR was the method, and the copy in TCRdb shows in-frame clones only, minus some. The sample has roughly 52,000 clones, about 85% seen once; the top ten hold about an eighth. The source of the sample is a study of glioma-infiltrating T cells after dendritic cell vaccination. Whole-study results and caveats: Higher TCR clonality did not directly relate to longer survival.

The germline CDR1 and CDR2 sequences are SGHNT and YENEEA. CDR3 size: 14 residues. V lost 1 base, J lost 6 bases, and 12 bases lay in between. The receptor comes from a human donor with glioblastoma. The chain has TRBV11-3 and TRBJ1-2; D is perhaps TRBD1 (5 bases). The specimen comprised blood, sampled before dendritic cell vaccination. The CDR3 nucleotides are TGTGCCAGCAGCTTAGGAAGGGAAGGGGATGGCTACACCTTC. It translates to CASSLGREGDGYTF.